This is a list of T cell receptor beta chains from one sample in a study of PD-L1 blockade in urothelial cancer. Generated by immunoSEQ multiplex PCR, the TCRdb table keeps only in-frame clones and is missing some. This sample yields about 39,000 clones, of which approximately 90% are seen a single time; about 1.9% belongs to the top ten. Specimen: PBMCs, collected around atezolizumab (anti-PD-L1) treatment. Receptors originate from a man aged 55 to 70 with urothelial cancer. The CDR3 runs from the conserved cysteine through the conserved F or W. A D gene is named only where the DNA matches it firmly. A clone size is listed for some rows: how often the clone was seen (once, few, many), or a class if it is expanded.

V,size,D,J,CDR3,DNA
TRBV14,.,TRBD1,TRBJ2-3,CASSQRTGGTDTQYF,TGTGCCAGCAGCCAAAGGACAGGGGGGACAGATACGCAGTATTTT
TRBV28,.,TRBD2,TRBJ2-7,CATRGEGYEQYF,TGTGCCACCCGGGGGGAGGGGTACGAGCAGTACTTC
TRBV5-4,.,TRBD1,TRBJ2-7,CASSIDRESEQYF,TGTGCCAGCAGCATCGACAGGGAAAGCGAGCAGTACTTC
TRBV27,.,TRBD2,TRBJ2-2,CASSSPGTRFPGELFF,TGTGCCAGCAGTTCCCCCGGGACTAGGTTCCCCGGGGAGCTGTTTTTT
TRBV11-3,few,.,TRBJ1-1,CASSLDPTNTEAFF,TGTGCCAGCAGCTTAGACCCGACAAACACTGAAGCTTTCTTT
TRBV28,.,TRBD1,TRBJ1-1,CASSSRWTGMRTEAFF,TGTGCCAGCAGTTCCAGATGGACAGGGATGAGGACTGAAGCTTTCTTT
TRBV5-1,.,TRBD2,TRBJ2-3,CASSAGGSGLADTQYF,TGCGCCAGCAGCGCGGGGGGTTCGGGTCTCGCAGATACGCAGTATTTT
TRBV7-2,.,TRBD1,TRBJ1-5,CASSLTGGAQPQHF,TGTGCCAGCAGCCTCACAGGGGGCGCGCAGCCCCAGCATTTT
TRBV7-2,.,TRBD2,TRBJ2-5,CASSLGAGGRMETQYF,TGTGCCAGCAGCTTAGGCGCGGGGGGGCGAATGGAGACCCAGTACTTC
TRBV19,once,TRBD1,TRBJ2-7,CASSTGGEQYF,TGTGCCAGTAGTACAGGGGGCGAGCAGTACTTC
TRBV9,.,TRBD1,TRBJ2-7,CASSVGQGAFYEQYF,TGTGCCAGCAGCGTGGGACAGGGGGCATTCTACGAGCAGTACTTC
TRBV10-3,.,.,TRBJ2-7,CAISERGTIYEQYF,TGTGCCATCAGTGAGCGCGGGACCATCTACGAGCAGTACTTC
TRBV4-3,.,TRBD1,TRBJ1-4,CASSQGTGSEKLFF,TGCGCCAGCAGCCAAGGGACAGGGTCTGAAAAACTGTTTTTT
TRBV5-1,.,.,TRBJ2-3,CASRAEADTQYF,TGCGCCAGCAGGGCAGAAGCGGATACGCAGTATTTT
TRBV18,.,.,TRBJ1-4,CASSEGATNEKLFF,TGTGCCAGCTCCGAGGGAGCAACTAATGAAAAACTGTTTTTT
TRBV7-3,.,.,TRBJ2-3,CASTSSGTGDTQYF,TGTGCCAGCACCTCCTCGGGGACTGGAGATACGCAGTATTTT
TRBV6-5,.,TRBD2,TRBJ2-3,CASSPPGGIADTQYF,TGTGCCAGCAGCCCCCCGGGGGGGATCGCAGATACGCAGTATTTT
TRBV6-4,.,.,TRBJ2-1,CASSEGSSSYNEQFF,TGTGCCAGCAGTGAAGGGAGCAGCTCCTACAATGAGCAGTTCTTC
TRBV10-3,once,.,TRBJ2-7,CAISESSGNDYEQYF,TGTGCCATCAGTGAGTCGTCAGGGAACGACTACGAGCAGTACTTC
TRBV2,.,.,TRBJ1-1,CASRAMGGGTEAFF,TGTGCCAGCAGGGCCATGGGGGGAGGAACTGAAGCTTTCTTT
TRBV28,.,.,TRBJ2-1,CASSRGKRQSYNEQFF,TGTGCCAGCAGTCGGGGGAAACGGCAGTCATACAATGAGCAGTTCTTC
TRBV19,.,TRBD1,TRBJ1-2,CASSVNRGSGYTF,TGTGCCAGTAGTGTAAACAGGGGTTCGGGCTACACCTTC
TRBV19,.,.,TRBJ1-4,CASSIGGAVEKLFF,TGTGCCAGTAGTATCGGGGGGGCTGTTGAAAAACTGTTTTTT
TRBV9,.,TRBD1,TRBJ2-5,CASSSGGKETQYF,TGTGCCAGCAGCTCAGGGGGAAAAGAGACCCAGTACTTC
TRBV5-1,.,.,TRBJ2-7,CASSFRPSAGLTPLEQYF,TGCGCCAGCAGCTTTCGTCCTTCCGCGGGGCTCACCCCCCTCGAGCAGTACTTC
TRBV6-5,.,.,TRBJ1-2,CASSTGFGYTF,TGTGCCAGCAGCACAGGGTTCGGCTACACCTTC